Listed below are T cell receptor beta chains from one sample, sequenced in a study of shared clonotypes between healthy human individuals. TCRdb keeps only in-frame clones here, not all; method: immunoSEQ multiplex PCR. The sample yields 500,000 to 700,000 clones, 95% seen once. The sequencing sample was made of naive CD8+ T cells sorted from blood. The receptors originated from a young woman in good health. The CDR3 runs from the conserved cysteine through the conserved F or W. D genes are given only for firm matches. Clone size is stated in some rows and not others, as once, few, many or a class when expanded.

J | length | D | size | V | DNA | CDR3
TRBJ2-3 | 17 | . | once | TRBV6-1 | TGTGCCAGCAGTGAAATGGTTGCTTTTAGAGTCCCTGATACGCAGTATTTT | CASSEMVAFRVPDTQYF
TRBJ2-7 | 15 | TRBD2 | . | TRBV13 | TGTGCCAGCAGCTCCCATAGCGGGAGCTCCTACGAGCAGTACTTC | CASSSHSGSSYEQYF
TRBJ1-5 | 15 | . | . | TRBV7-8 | TGTGCCAGCAGCTCCAGCATAGATAGCAATCAGCCCCAGCATTTT | CASSSSIDSNQPQHF
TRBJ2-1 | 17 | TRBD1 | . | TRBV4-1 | TGCGCCAGCAGCCGTTTACCGGGACAGGGAAGTTACAATGAGCAGTTCTTC | CASSRLPGQGSYNEQFF
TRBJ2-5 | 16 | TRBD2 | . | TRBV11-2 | TGTGCCAGCATCCGTTCGACTAGCCCCAGCCAAGAGACCCAGTACTTC | CASIRSTSPSQETQYF
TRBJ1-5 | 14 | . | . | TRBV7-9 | TGTGCCAGCAGTAAAACGGACAGCAATCAGCCCCAGCATTTT | CASSKTDSNQPQHF
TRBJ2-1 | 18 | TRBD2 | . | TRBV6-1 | TGTGCCAGCAGTGCGCGACTAGCGGGTCTTCGGGTCTACAATGAGCAGTTCTTC | CASSARLAGLRVYNEQFF
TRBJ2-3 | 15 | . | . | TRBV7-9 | TGTGCCAGCAGCTTATCAGGGATTAGCACAGATACGCAGTATTTT | CASSLSGISTDTQYF
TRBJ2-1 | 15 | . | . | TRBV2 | TGTGCCAGCAATCGAGCGGGTGTGTTTGACAATGAGCAGTTCTTC | CASNRAGVFDNEQFF
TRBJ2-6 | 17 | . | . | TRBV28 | TGTGCCAGCAGTACATGGGGAGAGCACTCTGGGGCCAACGTCCTGACTTTC | CASSTWGEHSGANVLTF
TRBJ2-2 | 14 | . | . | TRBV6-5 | TGTGCCAGCAGTTACGCTCCGCTCACCGGGGAGCTGTTTTTT | CASSYAPLTGELFF
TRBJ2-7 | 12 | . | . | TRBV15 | TGTGCCACCGCCGACGGATCCTACGAGCAGTACTTC | CATADGSYEQYF
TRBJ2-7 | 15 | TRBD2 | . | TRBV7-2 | TGTGCCAGCAGCCCTCGTAGGGGACTAGCGGGAGAGCAGTACTTC | CASSPRRGLAGEQYF
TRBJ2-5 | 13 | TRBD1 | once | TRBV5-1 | TGCGCCAGCAGAGACAGGGTATCCGAGACCCAGTACTTC | CASRDRVSETQYF
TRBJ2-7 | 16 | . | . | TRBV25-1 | TGTGCCAGCAGTGGCCGAGTGGGGCGGGTACCCTACGAGCAGTACTTC | CASSGRVGRVPYEQYF
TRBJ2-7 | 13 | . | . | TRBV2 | TGTGCCAGCAGTGAATTTCTTTTAGCCGAGCAGTACTTC | CASSEFLLAEQYF
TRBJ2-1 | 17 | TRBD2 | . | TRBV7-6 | TGTGCCAGCAGCTTATGGGCTAGCGGGAGGTCCTACAATGAGCAGTTCTTC | CASSLWASGRSYNEQFF
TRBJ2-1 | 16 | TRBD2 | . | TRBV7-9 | TGTGCCAGCGACGCCCGAGTCAGGGAGGGCCTGGGTGAGCAGTTCTTC | CASDARVREGLGEQFF
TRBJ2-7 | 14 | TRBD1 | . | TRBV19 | TGTGCCAGTAGCCAGGGACAGGGGGCGTACGAGCAGTACTTC | CASSQGQGAYEQYF
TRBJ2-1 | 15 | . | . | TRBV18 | TGTGCCAGCTCACCATACGGTAGCTCCTACAATGAGCAGTTCTTC | CASSPYGSSYNEQFF
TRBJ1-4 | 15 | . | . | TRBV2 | TGTGCCAGCAGCCACTCGGGGGCACCTAATGAAAAACTGTTTTTT | CASSHSGAPNEKLFF
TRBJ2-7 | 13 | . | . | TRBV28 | TGTGCCAGCTCTTACAGCGGAAGCTACGAGCAGTACTTC | CASSYSGSYEQYF
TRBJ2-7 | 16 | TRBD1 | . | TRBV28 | TGTGCCAGCAGTCCGCAAACAGGGGGCTTCGCCTACGAGCAGTACTTC | CASSPQTGGFAYEQYF
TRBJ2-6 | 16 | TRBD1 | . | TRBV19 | TGTGCCACGAGACAGGGGTTGCACTCTGGGGCCAACGTCCTGACTTTC | CATRQGLHSGANVLTF
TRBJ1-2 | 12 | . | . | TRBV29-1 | TGCAGCGTTGACGAGGGGAGCTATGGCTACACCTTC | CSVDEGSYGYTF
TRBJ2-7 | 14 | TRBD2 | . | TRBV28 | TGTGCCAGCAGAAGGAGTGGCGGGAGGCCCGAGCAGTACTTC | CASRRSGGRPEQYF
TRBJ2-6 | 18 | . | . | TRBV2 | TGTGCCAGCAGTGAAGCGCTTGTGGATAGCTCTGGGGCCAACGTCCTGACTTTC | CASSEALVDSSGANVLTF
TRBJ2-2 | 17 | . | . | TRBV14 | TGTGCCAGCAGCCAAGATCTTTGGCGGGAAGGGGCCGGGGAGCTGTTTTTT | CASSQDLWREGAGELFF
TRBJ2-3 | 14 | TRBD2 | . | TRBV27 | TGTGCCAGCAGTTTTAGCGGGTTAACAGATACGCAGTATTTT | CASSFSGLTDTQYF
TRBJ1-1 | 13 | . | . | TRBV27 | TGTGCCAGCAGGCCGACGGCGAACACTGAAGCTTTCTTT | CASRPTANTEAFF
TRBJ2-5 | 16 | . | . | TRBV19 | TGTGCCAGTAGTACTTTTGGAGAGGAGCCCCAAGAGACCCAGTACTTC | CASSTFGEEPQETQYF
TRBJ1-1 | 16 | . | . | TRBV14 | TGTGCCAGCAGCCGACGGCCACCGTCGGAGGTCACTGAAGCTTTCTTT | CASSRRPPSEVTEAFF
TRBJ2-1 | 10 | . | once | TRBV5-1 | TGCGCCAGCAGTGGGAATGAGCAGTTCTTC | CASSGNEQFF
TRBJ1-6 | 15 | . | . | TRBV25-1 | TGTGCCAGCAGTGAACCGCGGGACTGGAATTCACCCCTCCACTTT | CASSEPRDWNSPLHF
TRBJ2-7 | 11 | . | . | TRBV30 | TGTGCCTGGAGTACCCAAGGCGAGCAGTACTTC | CAWSTQGEQYF
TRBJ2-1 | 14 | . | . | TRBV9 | TGTGCCAGCAGCGTAGAGGGATCTGCTCGGGAGCAGTTCTTC | CASSVEGSAREQFF
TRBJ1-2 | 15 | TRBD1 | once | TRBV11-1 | TGTGCCAGCAGCACGATTATGGGACAGGGGAATGGCTACACCTTC | CASSTIMGQGNGYTF
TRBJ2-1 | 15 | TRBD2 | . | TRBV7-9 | TGTGCCAGCAGCTTAGAACTAGCGGAATACAATGAGCAGTTCTTC | CASSLELAEYNEQFF
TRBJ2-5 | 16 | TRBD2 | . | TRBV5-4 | TGTGCCAGCAGCTTGATACTAGCGGGGTTCCAAGAGACCCAGTACTTC | CASSLILAGFQETQYF
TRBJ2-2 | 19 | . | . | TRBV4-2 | TGTGCCAGCAGCCAACCCCGGGCCCCCGGACTCATGAACACCGGGGAGCTGTTTTTT | CASSQPRAPGLMNTGELFF